This T cell receptor beta chain comes out of a study of blood T cell repertoires in COVID-19. The wider study: The United States, Italy and Spain were the sources of the acute and convalescent COVID-19 samples. Sample material is recorded as cDNA or gDNA derived from T cells, B-cell-depleted T cells, or PBMCs.

Sequenced by immunoSEQ multiplex PCR; TCRdb stores in-frame clones only, minus some. The data contain 150,000 to 200,000 clones, approximately 91% of them singletons. In regard to this clone: The junction departs from the called germline gene at one end, perhaps through a read error.

The CDR3 is made up of 15 amino acids. Germline V gene data show CDR1 as SNHLY and CDR2 as FYNNEI. Input material: peripheral blood. This receptor was identified in a man in his 70s with active or convalescent COVID-19. The chain combines TRBV2 with TRBJ2-2, with TRBD1 matching over 7 bases. CDR3 protein: CASREQGVNTGELFF. CDR3 nucleotide sequence: TGTGCCAGCCGTGAGCAGGGGGTAAACACCGGGGAGCTGTTTTTT.